This T cell receptor beta chain was captured by sequencing in a study of tumor and adjacent non-tumor tissue in lung cancer. No cell sorting was done before RNA was extracted from the tissue. There are 15 residues in the CDR3. J was trimmed by 9 bases and V by 7 bases; bases with no gene match: 18. In germline, CDR1 is SQVTM, CDR2 ANQGSEA. A modified ARM-PCR protocol with three rounds of nested PCR amplified TCRbeta. TCRdb re-called the multiplex PCR reads through MiXCR, storing one row per CDR3 protein. Of 200,000 or so distinct CDR3 sequences in the sample, 71% were seen once. Concerning this clonotype: A much bigger clone sits one base away, suggesting this may be a read error.

The source is a man aged 55-75 years with non-small cell lung cancer. V and J are TRBV29-1 and TRBJ1-1; TRBD1 matches at 9 bases. The sample consisted of lung tumor tissue. The CDR3, as DNA: TGCAGCGCCGGTCCTACCGGGACAGGGATGACTCAAGCTTTCTTT. Its protein product is CSAGPTGTGMTQAFF.